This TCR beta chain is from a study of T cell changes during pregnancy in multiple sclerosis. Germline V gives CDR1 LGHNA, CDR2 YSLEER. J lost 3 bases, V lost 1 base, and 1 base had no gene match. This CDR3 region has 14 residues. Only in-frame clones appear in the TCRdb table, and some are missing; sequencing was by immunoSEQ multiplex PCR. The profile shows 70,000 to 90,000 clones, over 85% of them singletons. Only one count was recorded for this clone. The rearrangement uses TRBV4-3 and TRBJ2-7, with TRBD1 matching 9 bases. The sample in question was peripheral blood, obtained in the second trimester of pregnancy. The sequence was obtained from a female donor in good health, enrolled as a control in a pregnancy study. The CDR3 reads CASSQGTGVYEQYF. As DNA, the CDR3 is TGCGCCAGCAGCCAAGGGACAGGGGTCTACGAGCAGTACTTC.